This T cell receptor beta chain was found in a study of vaccination effects on CD4 cells after COVID-19. Regarding this clone: Its antigen is currently unknown.

Isolating CD4+ T cells followed approximately nine days of culture. The CDR3 runs 14 residues. CDR1 MNHEY and CDR2 SVGAGI come from the germline V gene. V trimming: 6 bases; J trimming: 3 bases; junction bases outside the gene matches: 5. The data were produced by immunoSEQ multiplex PCR, yet TCRdb's version contains in-frame clones alone and is incomplete. In the table there are tens of thousands of clones, just over 70% of which are singletons. The chain links TRBV6-5 to TRBJ1-5, with 7 bases fitting TRBD1. This receptor was identified in a human donor who had a prior SARS-CoV-2 infection. The sequenced sample was CD4+ T cells from PBMCs cultured without peptide, obtained before COVID-19 vaccination. The CDR3 loop is CASSMGQTNQPQHF. As DNA, the CDR3 is TGTGCCAGCAGCATGGGACAGACCAATCAGCCCCAGCATTTT.